These 27 T cell receptor beta chains originate from one sample sequenced in a study of blood T cell repertoires in COVID-19. TCRdb keeps only in-frame clones here, not all; method: immunoSEQ multiplex PCR. The sample lists 210,000 or so clones; just under 85% were seen once. Material: peripheral blood. The receptors here all came from a woman in her forties or fifties with active or convalescent COVID-19.

The chain is built from TRBV6-6 and TRBJ1-5, with TRBD1 matching over 7 bases. V trimming: 5 bases; J trimming: 0 bases; junction bases outside the gene matches: 4. This CDR3 has 15 residues. The germline V gene has CDR1 MNHNY and CDR2 SVGAGI (reference sequence). The CDR3 sequence is CASSPTGLSNQPQHF. CDR3 coding DNA: TGTGCCAGCAGTCCGACAGGGCTTAGCAATCAGCCCCAGCATTTT.

This chain links TRBV6-5 with TRBJ2-4; 10 bases agree with TRBD2. The CDR3 totals 14 residues. In germline, CDR1 is MNHEY, CDR2 SVGAGI. The V segment lost 8 bases and the J segment 9 bases; nucleotides outside the gene matches: 10. Written as DNA, the CDR3 is TGTGCCAGCGGGGTAGCGGGGGGCCTGGTCATTCAGTACTTC. Translating it yields CASGVAGGLVIQYF.

Turning to this clone: The junction does not match germline at one end; this may be a read error. V gene TRBV6-1 combines with J gene TRBJ1-6; D is possibly TRBD1 (6 bases). Germline V gives CDR1 MNHNS, CDR2 SASEGT. The CDR3 runs 15 residues. The CDR3 loop is CASSEVGGYTSPLHF. The CDR3 coding sequence is TGTGCCAGCAGTGAAGTAGGGGGTTATACTTCACCCCTCCACTTT.

The V call is TRBV6-4, the J call TRBJ2-1; D may be TRBD1 (7 bases). In germline, CDR1 is MRHNA, CDR2 SNTAGT. Deletions cut 6 bases from V and 6 bases from J, with 15 bases between. There are 14 residues in the CDR3. This chain's CDR3 is CASRTGQGGNEQFF. CDR3 in DNA: TGTGCCAGCAGGACGGGGCAGGGGGGCAATGAGCAGTTCTTC.

This clone turned up a few times. J is TRBJ1-2 and V is TRBV2, with D tentatively TRBD1 (5 bases). Trimming left V 2 bases short and J 4 bases short, with 5 bases between. The CDR3 has 12 residues. Germline CDR1 is SNHLY and CDR2 is FYNNEI. CDR3 bases: TGTGCCAGCAGTGAAAGGGGCTATGGCTACACCTTC. This translates into CASSERGYGYTF.

The rearrangement links TRBV28 to TRBJ1-2; 7 bases fit TRBD1. Germline V gene lookup returns CDR1 MDHEN and CDR2 SYDVKM. This CDR3 has 15 residues. J was trimmed by 5 bases and V by 4 bases; bases with no gene match: 10. The CDR3 DNA reads as TGTGCCAGCAGTTCCGGACAGGCCTTGAGATATGGCTACACCTTC. This translates into CASSSGQALRYGYTF.

The chain recombines TRBV6-5 with TRBJ2-1; D possibly corresponds to TRBD2 (6 bases). The CDR3 extends over 14 amino acids. V lost 7 bases to trimming and J lost 7 bases, with 17 bases between them. CDR1 and CDR2 from the germline V gene are MNHEY and SVGAGI. DNA for the CDR3: TGTGCCAGCAAGGGCCGCGGGGAGAGGAATGAGCAGTTCTTC. It specifies CASKGRGERNEQFF.

This clone was observed once. This chain connects TRBV5-1 to TRBJ2-5; the match to TRBD1 covers 9 bases. Per germline, CDR1 SGHRS and CDR2 YFSETQ. V lost 5 bases and J lost 5; bases outside the gene matches: 10. CDR3 length equals 15 residues. CDR3 nucleotides: TGCGCCAGCAGAACACAGGGGGCGAAGGGTGAGACCCAGTACTTC. Protein product: CASRTQGAKGETQYF.

The V call is TRBV5-4, the J call TRBJ2-1, with TRBD2 as a possible D gene (6 bases). Between the trimmed V and J ends, which lost 6 bases and 0 bases, there was a span of 13 bases. Germline CDR1 is SGHNT and CDR2 is YYREEE (reference sequence). The CDR3 extends over 15 amino acids. CDR3 loop: CASTHPTSSYNEQFF. Written as DNA, the CDR3 is TGTGCCAGCACCCACCCGACTAGCTCCTACAATGAGCAGTTCTTC.

This chain connects TRBV7-9 to TRBJ2-1; the match to TRBD2 covers 12 bases. The V gene end was trimmed by 6 bases and the J gene end by 4 bases; junction bases not matched to a gene: 7. This CDR3 is built from 16 residues. Germline V lookup: CDR1 SEHNR, CDR2 FQNEAQ (reference sequence). Here the CDR3 DNA reads TGTGCCAGCAGTTCAACTAGCGGGAGGAGGTACAATGAGCAGTTCTTC. It translates to CASSSTSGRRYNEQFF.

This chain links TRBV7-9 with TRBJ1-5; 8 bases map to TRBD1. The V gene's germline CDR1 is SEHNR and CDR2 FQNEAQ (reference sequence). The CDR3 spans 14 residues. The V and J ends lost 5 bases and 7 bases, in that order; junction bases with no gene match: 7. The DNA of the CDR3 is TGTGCCAGCAGCGCGACAGGGGTACGGCAGCCCCAGCATTTT. Translated, it gives CASSATGVRQPQHF.

The chain uses TRBV14 and TRBJ1-1, with 8 positions matching TRBD1. Trimming took 3 bases from V and 2 from J; bases not matched to a gene: 5. The CDR3 loop spans 15 amino acids. Germline values: CDR1 SGHDN, CDR2 FVKESK. The CDR3 region has the DNA TGTGCCAGCAGCCAGGCGGCAGGGGGCAACACTGAAGCTTTCTTT. Its translation: CASSQAAGGNTEAFF.

V is TRBV2 and J is TRBJ2-1; 9 positions agree with TRBD2. There are 15 residues in the CDR3. The V gene's germline CDR1 is SNHLY and CDR2 FYNNEI. The J segment lost 3 bases and the V segment lost 3 bases, leaving 3 bases of the junction unmatched. CDR3 sequence reads: CASSERRGGYNEQFF. The CDR3 DNA is TGTGCCAGCAGTGAGAGGCGGGGGGGCTACAATGAGCAGTTCTTC. The whole variable domain, filled in from reference TRBV2 and TRBJ2-1, reads EPEVTQTPSHQVTQMGQEVILRCVPISNHLYFYWYRQILGQKVEFLVSFYNNEISEKSEIFDDQFSVERPDGSNFTLKIRSTKLEDSAMYFCASSERRGGYNEQFFGPGTRLTVL.

Notes on this clone: A much larger clonotype is one base distant, so this may be a read error. The genes are TRBV2 and TRBJ1-1; 7 bases are shared with TRBD1. Germline-derived CDR1 and CDR2 are SNHLY and FYNNEI. The CDR3 consists of 13 residues. V shed 5 bases, J shed 4 bases, and the junction held 4 bases outside the gene matches. The CDR3 sequence is CASSLQGTTEAFF. CDR3 nucleotides: TGTGCCAGCAGTTTACAGGGGACCACTGAAGCTTTCTTT. The full variable domain, its missing parts supplied by reference TRBV2 and TRBJ1-1, is EPEVTQTPSHQVTQMGQEVILRCVPISNHLYFYWYRQILGQKVEFLVSFYNNEISEKSEIFDDQFSVERPDGSNFTLKIRSTKLEDSAMYFCASSLQGTTEAFFGQGTRLTVV.

To note about this clone: This could be a read error, since a much larger clone is one nucleotide away. The gene calls are TRBV14 and TRBJ1-2; D may be TRBD1 (5 bases). V lost 4 bases and J 8 bases, leaving 8 bases between the germline ends. The CDR3 contains 11 residues. Germline V gene data show CDR1 as SGHDN and CDR2 as FVKESK. CDR3 protein: CASSPGGGYTF. CDR3 nucleotide sequence: TGTGCCAGCAGCCCGGGGGGGGGCTACACCTTC.

The V call is TRBV29-1, the J call TRBJ1-4, with 11 bases that match TRBD1. The CDR3 consists of 16 residues. V shed 1 base, J shed 0 bases, and the junction held 1 base outside the gene matches. CDR1 SQVTM and CDR2 ANQGSEA come from the germline V gene. CDR3 sequence (DNA): TGCAGCGTTGAAGGGGGACAGGGGGCAACTAATGAAAAACTGTTTTTT. Its translation is CSVEGGQGATNEKLFF.

The chain joins TRBV2 to TRBJ1-1; TRBD1 might be the D (5 bases). V shed 10 bases and J shed 2 bases, with 14 bases lying between them. This CDR3 is 13 amino acids long. The germline V gene has CDR1 SNHLY and CDR2 FYNNEI. CDR3 loop: CATLQAINTEAFF. CDR3 in DNA: TGTGCCACCTTACAGGCAATCAACACTGAAGCTTTCTTT.

The gene calls are TRBV5-4 and TRBJ1-1, with 9 bases fitting TRBD1. CDR3 size: 16 residues. After removal of 0 bases from V and 6 bases from J, the junction contained 9 bases not matched to a gene. The germline V gene has CDR1 SGHNT and CDR2 YYREEE (reference sequence). The CDR3 spells CASSLVRTGVMAEAFF. The CDR3 DNA reads as TGTGCCAGCAGCTTGGTGAGGACAGGGGTTATGGCTGAAGCTTTCTTT.

V and J are TRBV7-7 and TRBJ2-2, with D possibly TRBD1 on 5 matching bases. The CDR3 extends over 14 amino acids. V was pared by 11 bases and J by 1 base, with 14 bases between. Germline V gene lookup returns CDR1 SSHAT and CDR2 FNYEAQ (reference sequence). CDR3 in DNA: TGTGCCGTTCCGCAGGGTCGGAACACCGGGGAGCTGTTTTTT. As protein: CAVPQGRNTGELFF.

The CDR3 spells CASSLRGNEKLFF. CDR3 bases: TGTGCCAGCAGTTTACGGGGTAATGAAAAACTGTTTTTT. V and J are TRBV28 and TRBJ1-4; D gene ambiguous. The CDR3 contains 13 residues. The germline CDR1 and CDR2 sequences are MDHEN and SYDVKM. V was cut by 2 bases and J by 4 bases, with 5 bases left in between.

The chain links TRBV29-1 to TRBJ2-5, with 8 bases lining up with TRBD2. V gave up 4 bases and J gave up 5 bases; unmatched junction bases: 12. From germline, CDR1 is SQVTM and CDR2 ANQGSEA. The CDR3 extends over 15 amino acids. The CDR3 spells CSVALGGGGGETQYF. DNA of the CDR3: TGCAGCGTTGCCCTCGGGGGGGGCGGGGGGGAGACCCAGTACTTC.

The chain has TRBV7-2 and TRBJ2-1; 7 bases match TRBD1. The J segment lost 8 bases and the V segment lost 1 base, leaving 11 bases of the junction unmatched. Germline V gene lookup returns CDR1 SGHTA and CDR2 FQGNSA. The CDR3 covers 16 residues. This chain's CDR3 is CASSLVGSSRGHEQFF. CDR3 bases: TGTGCCAGCAGCTTAGTTGGGTCCTCTAGGGGGCATGAGCAGTTCTTC.

The J gene is TRBJ2-2, the V gene TRBV3-1 (or the pseudogene TRBV3-2), with D uncertain. The germline V and J ends were trimmed by 2 bases and 4 bases, with 14 bases remaining between them. The CDR3 sequence is 16 residues long. CDR1 and CDR2 from the germline V gene are LGHDT and YNNKEL (reference sequence). The CDR3 reads CASSQPVGTSTGELFF. The CDR3 DNA follows: TGTGCCAGCAGCCAACCTGTCGGTACCTCCACCGGGGAGCTGTTTTTT.

This chain connects TRBV5-1 to TRBJ1-2; 7 bases agree with TRBD1. The CDR3 extends over 15 amino acids. CDR1 and CDR2 from the germline V gene are SGHRS and YFSETQ. With V trimmed by 2 bases and J by 3 bases, 7 bases remained unmatched. The CDR3 reads CASSFDDRVDYGYTF. CDR3 nucleotides: TGCGCCAGCAGCTTTGATGACAGGGTGGACTATGGCTACACCTTC.

This chain links TRBV6-5 with TRBJ1-3; D is unclear. V shed 5 bases and J shed 0 bases, with 8 bases lying between them. Looked up from germline, CDR1 is MNHEY and CDR2 is SVGAGI. The CDR3 totals 14 residues. CDR3 nucleotide sequence: TGTGCCAGCAGTCGGTTAGCCTCTGGAAACACCATATATTTT. This encodes CASSRLASGNTIYF.

This clone came up a few times. This rearrangement joins TRBV10-1 to TRBJ2-1; a weak D match, TRBD2 (6 bases). Germline V gene lookup returns CDR1 WNHNN and CDR2 SYGVQD (reference sequence). The CDR3 runs to 17 residues. V was trimmed by 10 bases and J by 8 bases, leaving 30 bases between them. The CDR3, as DNA: TGCGCCACCCAACCGCCCGTTCGGTTGGCGGGGCGGCATGAGCAGTTCTTC. Translating gives CATQPPVRLAGRHEQFF.

V usage is TRBV28 and J usage is TRBJ1-5, with a possible D match to TRBD1 (6 bases). The CDR3 has 12 residues. Trimming removed 2 bases at V and 10 bases at J, with 9 bases between. Germline lookup yields CDR1 MDHEN and CDR2 SYDVKM. The DNA for the CDR3 is TGTGCCAGCAGTTTAGCCAGGGGTCCCCAGCATTTT. Its protein product is CASSLARGPQHF.